Sequencing of this T cell receptor (beta chain) was carried out in a study of OX40 agonist ivuxolimab in advanced cancers. Study context: In three patients, partial responses were observed, one with hepatocellular carcinoma and two with cutaneous melanoma.

Worth noting for this clone: Its matching antigen is unknown.

Assay: immunoSEQ multiplex PCR; the TCRdb copy retains only in-frame clones and omits some. The data contain tens of thousands of clones, approximately 86% of them singletons. The investigators sampled blood at baseline, at cycle 4 day 1, and at cycle 7 day 1. Study results and caveats: Doses of 0.1 to 3.0 mg/kg were accompanied by clonal expansion of CD4+ and CD8+ blood T cells by week 6.

The CDR3 is made up of 13 amino acids. Trimming shortened V by 2 bases and J by 2 bases, and 6 bases separated the two germline ends. Per the germline V gene, CDR1 is SGHNT and CDR2 is YENEEA. The origin of this receptor is an adult with an advanced solid tumor such as melanoma, head and neck, liver or kidney cancer. The sample here was CD4+ or CD8+ T cells sorted from blood, taken in a trial of the OX40 agonist ivuxolimab. This chain links TRBV11-3 with TRBJ1-1; no definite D call. The CDR3 nucleotides are TGTGCCAGCAGCTTACTGGGAAACACTGAAGCTTTCTTT. It codes for CASSLLGNTEAFF.